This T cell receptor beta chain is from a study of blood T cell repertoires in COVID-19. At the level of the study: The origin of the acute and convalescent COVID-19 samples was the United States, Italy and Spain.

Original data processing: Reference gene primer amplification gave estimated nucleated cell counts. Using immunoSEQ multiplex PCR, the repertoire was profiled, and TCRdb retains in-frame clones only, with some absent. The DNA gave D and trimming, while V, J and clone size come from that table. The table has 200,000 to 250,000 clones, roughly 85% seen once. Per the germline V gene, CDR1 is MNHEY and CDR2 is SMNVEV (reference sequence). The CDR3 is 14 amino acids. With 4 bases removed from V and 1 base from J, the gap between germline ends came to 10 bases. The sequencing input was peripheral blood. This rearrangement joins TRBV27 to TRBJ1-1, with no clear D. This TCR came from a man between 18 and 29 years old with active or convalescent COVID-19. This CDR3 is CASSSLRQNTEAFF. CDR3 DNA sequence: TGTGCCAGCAGTTCCCTTCGACAGAACACTGAAGCTTTCTTT.